Sequencing of this T cell receptor beta chain was carried out in a study of T cells in Graves' hyperthyroidism and ophthalmopathy. Study overall: Blood was drawn when the patient was first diagnosed and still untreated.

Orbital computed tomography, thyroid ultrasound, serum thyroxine and TRAb, and clinical symptoms together informed the diagnoses. The authors obtained PBMCs from about 9 ml of fresh peripheral blood. Study-wide results and limits: Most clonotypes expanded in thyroid above 0.001 were likewise present in blood.

Template material for amplifying TCR beta CDR3 regions consisted of RNA transcripts. The HTBI primer set was used in a first-round RT-PCR of the TCR CDR3. TCRdb re-analysed the multiplex PCR reads in MiXCR, keeping a single row per CDR3 protein. The sample consists of 650,000 to 750,000 distinct CDR3 sequences, around 15% of them appearing once. This clonotype came up a few times. Antigen specificity is unknown. The sequencing sample was made of blood. This TCR derives from a woman between 18 and 30 years old with Graves' hyperthyroidism.

CDR3 in amino acids: CASSQDRVLFYGYTF. The CDR3 coding sequence is TGCGCCAGCAGCCAAGACAGGGTACTGTTCTATGGCTACACCTTC. This chain uses TRBV4-1 with TRBJ1-2; tentative D call: TRBD1 (5 bases). Germline CDR1 reads MGHRA; CDR2 reads YSYEKL. This CDR3 has 15 amino acids. The V end lost 0 bases, the J end lost 4 bases, and 12 bases lay between the germline ends.